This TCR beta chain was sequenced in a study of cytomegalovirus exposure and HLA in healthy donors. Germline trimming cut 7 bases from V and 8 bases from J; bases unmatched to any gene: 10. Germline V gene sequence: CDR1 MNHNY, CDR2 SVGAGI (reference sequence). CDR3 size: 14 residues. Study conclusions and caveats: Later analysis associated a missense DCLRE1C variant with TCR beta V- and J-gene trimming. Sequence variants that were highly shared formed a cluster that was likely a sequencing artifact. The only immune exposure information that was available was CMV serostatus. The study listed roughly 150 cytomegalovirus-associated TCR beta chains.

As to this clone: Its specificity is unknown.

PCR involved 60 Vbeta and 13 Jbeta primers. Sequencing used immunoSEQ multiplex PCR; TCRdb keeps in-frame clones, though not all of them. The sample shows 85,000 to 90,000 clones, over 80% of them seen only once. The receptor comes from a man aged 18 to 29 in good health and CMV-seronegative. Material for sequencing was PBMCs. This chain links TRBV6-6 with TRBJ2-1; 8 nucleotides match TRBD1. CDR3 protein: CASTPDRGPHEQFF. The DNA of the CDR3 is TGTGCCAGCACTCCAGACAGGGGTCCCCATGAGCAGTTCTTC.